Shown below are 15 T cell receptor beta chains from a single sample sequenced in a study of shared clonotypes between healthy human individuals. TCRdb's table, derived via immunoSEQ multiplex PCR, lists solely in-frame clones and lacks some. This table holds a few million clones, around 92% found once. The sample was naive CD4+ T cells from PBMCs. Subset denoted: CD45RA+ positively selected. Source of these receptors: a man between 18 and 29 years old in good health. Some clones in this sample may be carry-over from other donors' samples.

V usage is TRBV6-1 and J usage is TRBJ2-1, with D possibly being TRBD1 (5 bases). The CDR3 contains 12 residues. Germline-derived CDR1 and CDR2 are MNHNS and SASEGT. Between the trimmed V and J ends, which lost 1 base and 10 bases, there was a span of 8 bases. The CDR3 region has the DNA TGTGCCAGCAGTGAAGTGACAGCGGAGCAGTTCTTC. Protein product: CASSEVTAEQFF.

The chain couples TRBV5-6 to TRBJ1-2, with D perhaps TRBD1 (5 bases). CDR3 length: 15 residues. Trimming pared 3 bases from V and 2 bases from J, leaving 14 bases between. Germline CDR1 is SGHDT and CDR2 is YYEEEE. The CDR3 region has the DNA TGTGCCAGCAGCTCGCCCCGGGGGGGAAACTATGGCTACACCTTC. Protein sequence: CASSSPRGGNYGYTF. The full variable domain, with the rest looked up from reference TRBV5-6 and TRBJ1-2, is DAGVTQSPTHLIKTRGQQVTLRCSPKSGHDTVSWYQQALGQGPQFIFQYYEEEERQRGNFPDRFSGHQFPNYSSELNVNALLLGDSALYLCASSSPRGGNYGYTFGSGTRLTVV.

The chain joins TRBV5-4 to TRBJ2-5; TRBD2 matches at 10 bases. The CDR3 length is 15 residues. J gave up 2 bases and V 4 bases, and 5 bases lay outside the gene matches. Looked up from germline, CDR1 is SGHNT and CDR2 is YYREEE (reference sequence). CDR3 protein: CASSVRTSGQETQYF. For the CDR3, the DNA is TGTGCCAGCAGCGTCAGGACTAGCGGACAAGAGACCCAGTACTTC.

This rearrangement joins TRBV28 to TRBJ1-2; D remains ambiguous. Germline CDR1 is MDHEN and CDR2 is SYDVKM. This CDR3 is 13 amino acids long. CDR3 protein: CVVSQDLNYGYTF. In nucleotides, the CDR3 is TGTGTCGTAAGTCAGGACCTTAACTATGGCTACACCTTC.

The table lists this clone with a count of one. The sample carries other DNA sequences with the same CDR3. V is TRBV6-5 and J is TRBJ2-7; possible D gene TRBD1, 6 bases. V was shortened by 2 bases and J by 2 bases, with 13 bases between the two germline ends. Germline V gene data show CDR1 as MNHEY and CDR2 as SVGAGI. The length of the CDR3 is 15 residues. The CDR3 nucleotides read TGTGCCAGCAGTTACAAGGGCCAGGGGCCCTACGAGCAGTACTTC. It is translated as CASSYKGQGPYEQYF.

This clone was found once. V usage is TRBV4-3 and J usage is TRBJ1-4; perhaps TRBD1 as D (5 bases). The V gene lost 3 bases and the J gene lost 0 bases, with 8 bases spanning the gap. Germline-derived CDR1 and CDR2 are LGHNA and YSLEER. There are 15 residues in the CDR3. The CDR3 nucleotides read TGCGCCAGCAGCCAGGGACTTGCAACTAATGAAAAACTGTTTTTT. This codes for CASSQGLATNEKLFF.

The chain uses TRBV7-9 and TRBJ2-5; perhaps TRBD2 as D (5 bases). Trimming removed 3 bases at V and 2 bases at J, with 19 bases between. Germline V gene data show CDR1 as SEHNR and CDR2 as FQNEAQ (reference sequence). This CDR3 comprises 17 residues. CDR3 DNA sequence: TGTGCCAGCAGCTTTTTCTGGCTAGCTGAAGTACAAGAGACCCAGTACTTC. Its protein is CASSFFWLAEVQETQYF.

Worth noting for this clone: The sample has other DNA sequences that encode this CDR3 too. The chain links TRBV6-5 to TRBJ1-2; D is possibly TRBD1 (6 bases). This CDR3 has 14 amino acids. Trimming stripped 0 bases from V and 2 bases from J, with 7 bases between. The germline V gene has CDR1 MNHEY and CDR2 SVGAGI. The CDR3 region is CASSYSDRNYGYTF. CDR3 in DNA: TGTGCCAGCAGTTACTCGGACAGAAACTATGGCTACACCTTC.

The V call is TRBV4-1, the J call TRBJ2-7, with 7 nucleotides matching TRBD1. The CDR3 spans 15 residues. The ends lost 1 base at V and 2 bases at J; junction bases unmatched: 5. The germline CDR1 and CDR2 sequences are MGHRA and YSYEKL. The CDR3 reads CASSQGAQGTYEQYF. The CDR3 DNA reads TGCGCCAGCAGCCAAGGAGCACAGGGGACCTACGAGCAGTACTTC.

The gene calls are TRBV10-3 and TRBJ2-2, with 8 positions matching TRBD2. V dropped 2 bases and J dropped 6; count of bases not matched to a gene: 11. Per the germline V gene, CDR1 is ENHRY and CDR2 is SYGVKD. The CDR3 is 17 residues long. This chain's CDR3 is CAISEQNSGDVAGELFF. The CDR3 region has the DNA TGTGCCATCAGTGAGCAAAATAGCGGGGACGTGGCCGGGGAGCTGTTTTTT.

The chain has TRBV6-1 and TRBJ2-5; possibly TRBD2 for D (7 bases). Germline-derived CDR1 and CDR2 are MNHNS and SASEGT. CDR3 size: 14 residues. Deletions cut 5 bases from V and 3 bases from J, with 13 bases between. The DNA of the CDR3 is TGTGCCAGCAGTTTACAGGGAGGGGAAGAGACCCAGTACTTC. Protein: CASSLQGGEETQYF.

As for this clone: The same CDR3 arises from other DNA sequences in this sample as well. This rearrangement joins TRBV5-1 to TRBJ2-7; D is possibly TRBD1 (5 bases). The V end lost 0 bases, the J end lost 1 base, and 11 bases lay between the germline ends. Germline V gene lookup returns CDR1 SGHRS and CDR2 YFSETQ. The CDR3 contains 15 residues. CDR3 in amino acids: CASSLEGVGSYEQYF. In nucleotides, the CDR3 is TGCGCCAGCAGCTTGGAAGGGGTAGGATCCTACGAGCAGTACTTC.

The chain couples TRBV6-6 to TRBJ2-7, with 8 bases identical to TRBD2. Germline trimming cut 6 bases from V and 3 bases from J; bases unmatched to any gene: 1. Germline-derived CDR1 and CDR2 are MNHNY and SVGAGI (reference sequence). The CDR3 covers 12 residues. The CDR3 loop is CASRSGGYEQYF. The DNA of the CDR3 is TGTGCCAGCAGGAGCGGGGGCTACGAGCAGTACTTC.

The chain recombines TRBV9 with TRBJ2-7; TRBD2 aligns across 10 bases. Germline CDR1 SGDLS, CDR2 YYNGEE. This CDR3 region has 15 residues. V was pared by 2 bases and J by 3 bases, with 5 bases of the junction left unmatched. CDR3 amino acids: CASSVLAGVRYEQYF. In DNA form, the CDR3 reads TGTGCCAGCAGCGTGCTAGCGGGAGTACGCTACGAGCAGTACTTC.

The rearrangement uses TRBV19 and TRBJ1-1; D not certain. The germline gives CDR1 LNHDA, CDR2 SQIVND (reference sequence). This CDR3 has 14 residues. V was trimmed by 4 bases and J by 5 bases, leaving 14 bases between them. DNA of the CDR3: TGTGCCAGTAGTACCCTTTCGGTGCGAACTGAAGCTTTCTTT. It translates to CASSTLSVRTEAFF.